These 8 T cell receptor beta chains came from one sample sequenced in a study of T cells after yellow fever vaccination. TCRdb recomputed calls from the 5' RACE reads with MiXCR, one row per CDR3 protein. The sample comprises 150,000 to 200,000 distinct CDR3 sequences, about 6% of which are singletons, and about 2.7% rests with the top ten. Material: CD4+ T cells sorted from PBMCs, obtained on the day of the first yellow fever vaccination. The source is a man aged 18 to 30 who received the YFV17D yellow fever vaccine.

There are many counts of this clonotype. The CDR3 here is CASSYSRGLGGDTQYF. The CDR3 DNA is TGTGCCAGCAGTTACTCGAGGGGACTGGGCGGGGATACGCAGTATTTT. The gene calls are TRBV6-5 and TRBJ2-3; TRBD2 is a possible D gene (6 bases). V was pared by 0 bases and J by 6 bases, with 16 bases between. Germline assignment: CDR1 MNHEY and CDR2 SVGAGI. The CDR3 consists of 16 residues.

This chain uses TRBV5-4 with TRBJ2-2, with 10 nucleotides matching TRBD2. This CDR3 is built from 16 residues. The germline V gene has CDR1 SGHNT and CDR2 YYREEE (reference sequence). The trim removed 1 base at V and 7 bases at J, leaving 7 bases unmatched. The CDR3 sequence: CASSLPSGGARGELFF. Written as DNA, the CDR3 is TGTGCCAGCAGCTTGCCTAGCGGGGGCGCGCGCGGGGAGCTGTTTTTT.

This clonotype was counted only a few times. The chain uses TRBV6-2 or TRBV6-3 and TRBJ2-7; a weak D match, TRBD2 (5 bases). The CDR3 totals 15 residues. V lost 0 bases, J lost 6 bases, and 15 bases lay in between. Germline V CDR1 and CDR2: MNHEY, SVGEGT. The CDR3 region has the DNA TGTGCCAGCAGTTACTCGGGTAGCGATAGGGCCGAGCAGTACGTC. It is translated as CASSYSGSDRAEQYV.

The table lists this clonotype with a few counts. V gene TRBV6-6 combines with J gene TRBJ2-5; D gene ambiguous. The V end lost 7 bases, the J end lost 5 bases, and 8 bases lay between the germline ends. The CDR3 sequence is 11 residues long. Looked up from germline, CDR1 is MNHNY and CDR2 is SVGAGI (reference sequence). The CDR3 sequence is CASTKGETQYF. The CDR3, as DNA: TGTGCCAGCACTAAAGGGGAGACCCAGTACTTC.

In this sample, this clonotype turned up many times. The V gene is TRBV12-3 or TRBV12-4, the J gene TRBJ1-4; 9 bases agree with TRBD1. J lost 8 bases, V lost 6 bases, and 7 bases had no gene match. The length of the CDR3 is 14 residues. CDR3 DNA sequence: TGTGCCAGCAGATTACAGGGGGCGCGGGAAAAACTGTTTTTT. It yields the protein CASRLQGAREKLFF.

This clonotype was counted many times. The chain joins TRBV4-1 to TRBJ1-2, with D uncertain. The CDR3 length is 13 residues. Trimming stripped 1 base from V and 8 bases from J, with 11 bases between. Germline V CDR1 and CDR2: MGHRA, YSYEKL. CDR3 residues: CASSQVPGWGYTF. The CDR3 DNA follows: TGCGCCAGCAGCCAAGTTCCCGGCTGGGGCTACACCTTC.

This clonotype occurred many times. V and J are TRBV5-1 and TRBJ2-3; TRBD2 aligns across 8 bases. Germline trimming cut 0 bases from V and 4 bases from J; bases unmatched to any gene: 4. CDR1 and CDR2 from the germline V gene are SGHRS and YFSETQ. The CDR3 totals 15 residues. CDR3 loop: CASSLAGGVPDTQYF. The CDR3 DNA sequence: TGCGCCAGCAGCTTGGCCGGGGGGGTCCCAGATACGCAGTATTTT. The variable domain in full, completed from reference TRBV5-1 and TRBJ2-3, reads KAGVTQTPRYLIKTRGQQVTLSCSPISGHRSVSWYQQTPGQGLQFLFEYFSETQRNKGNFPGRFSGRQFSNSRSEMNVSTLELGDSALYLCASSLAGGVPDTQYFGPGTRLTVL.

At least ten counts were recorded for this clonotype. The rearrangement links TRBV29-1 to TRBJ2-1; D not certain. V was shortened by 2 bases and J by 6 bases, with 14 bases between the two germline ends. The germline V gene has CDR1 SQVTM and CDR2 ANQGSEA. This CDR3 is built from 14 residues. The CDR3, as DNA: TGCAGCGTTGAAAGCTCTCCGATCCCCAATGAGCAGTTCTTC. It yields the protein CSVESSPIPNEQFF.